One and the same sample provided the 28 T cell receptor beta chains below, sequenced in a study of cytomegalovirus exposure and HLA in healthy donors (dated by TCRdb to the late 2010s). Receptor libraries were prepared by the immunoSEQ multiplex PCR assay. Not all clones reach the TCRdb copy of this immuneACCESS table, which keeps in-frame sequences only. Checked studies attribute under half of the gap to unresolved V genes and leave the rest unexplained. Counted in this sample were 150,000 to 250,000 clones; roughly 82% of them appeared once. Clones ranked in the top ten supply 13% of the sample. Sequences were obtained from PBMCs. The source is a woman aged 25 to 39 in good health and CMV-seropositive.

V gene TRBV28 combines with J gene TRBJ2-7; D is uncertain. V was clipped by 3 bases and J by 3 bases, with 9 bases between them. Germline loops: CDR1 MDHEN, CDR2 SYDVKM. This CDR3 spans 13 amino acids. The CDR3 DNA is TGTGCCAGCAGTTTGGCGCAGGACTACGAGCAGTACTTC. Residues: CASSLAQDYEQYF.

This clone appeared once. The genes are TRBV19 and TRBJ1-5, with TRBD1 matching over 12 bases. The germline CDR1 and CDR2 sequences are LNHDA and SQIVND (reference sequence). Losses at the gene ends were 7 bases for V and 4 bases for J; bases not matched to a gene: 5. CDR3 length: 15 amino acids. CDR3 amino acids: CASTWDRGPNQPQHF. The CDR3 nucleotides read TGTGCCAGTACCTGGGACAGGGGGCCGAATCAGCCCCAGCATTTT.

V is TRBV5-4 and J is TRBJ2-7, with 8 bases lining up with TRBD2. CDR3 length equals 15 residues. Germline lookup yields CDR1 SGHNT and CDR2 YYREEE (reference sequence). After removal of 3 bases from V and 4 bases from J, the junction contained 9 bases not matched to a gene. This CDR3 is CASSSRGGPSYEQYF. CDR3 in DNA: TGTGCCAGCAGCTCCCGGGGGGGGCCTAGTTACGAGCAGTACTTC. The whole variable domain, filled in from reference TRBV5-4 and TRBJ2-7, reads ETGVTQSPTHLIKTRGQQVTLRCSSQSGHNTVSWYQQALGQGPQFIFQYYREEENGRGNFPPRFSGLQFPNYSSELNVNALELDDSALYLCASSSRGGPSYEQYFGPGTRLTVT.

This rearrangement joins TRBV27 to TRBJ2-7; perhaps TRBD2 as D (5 bases). V shed 4 bases and J shed 4 bases, with 11 bases lying between them. The CDR3 totals 13 residues. CDR1 and CDR2 (germline): MNHEY, SMNVEV (reference sequence). CDR3 protein: CASSWVSGYEQYF. CDR3 nucleotides: TGTGCCAGCAGTTGGGTTTCGGGGTACGAGCAGTACTTC.

This chain uses TRBV7-9 with TRBJ1-1; D remains ambiguous. The CDR3 sequence is 16 residues long. Germline-derived CDR1 and CDR2 are SEHNR and FQNEAQ (reference sequence). V dropped 4 bases and J dropped 1 base, with 16 bases sitting between them. CDR3 coding DNA: TGTGCCAGCAGCTCCCCGTCCCTAGTGGGGAACACTGAAGCTTTCTTT. This sequence encodes CASSSPSLVGNTEAFF.

The chain links TRBV6-6 to TRBJ2-5, with 9 nucleotides matching TRBD2. The CDR3 length is 16 residues. Trimming cost V 2 bases and J 4 bases; bases outside gene matches: 8. Germline-derived CDR1 and CDR2 are MNHNY and SVGAGI (reference sequence). The CDR3 loop reads CASSYRQQLAGETQYF. CDR3 bases: TGTGCCAGCAGTTACCGACAACAACTAGCGGGAGAGACCCAGTACTTC.

V is TRBV29-1 and J is TRBJ1-5; D ambiguous. The V end lost 7 bases, the J end lost 6 bases, and 16 bases lay between the germline ends. The germline CDR1 and CDR2 sequences are SQVTM and ANQGSEA. There are 13 residues in the CDR3. The chain's CDR3 is CSGSDGVGQPQHF. CDR3 DNA: TGCAGCGGATCTGACGGGGTGGGTCAGCCCCAGCATTTT.

The V call is TRBV18, the J call TRBJ2-5; TRBD1 matches 11 bases. J lost 4 bases, V lost 5 bases, and 3 bases had no gene match. The V gene's germline CDR1 is KGHSH and CDR2 LQKENI. The length of the CDR3 is 14 residues. CDR3 loop: CASSRTGGRETQYF. As DNA, the CDR3 is TGTGCCAGCTCAAGGACAGGGGGCCGAGAGACCCAGTACTTC.

The table lists this clone with many counts. The chain couples TRBV9 to TRBJ1-1; 10 bases align to TRBD1. Losses at the gene ends were 3 bases for V and 2 bases for J; bases not matched to a gene: 4. The CDR3 is made up of 15 amino acids. CDR1 and CDR2 from the germline V gene are SGDLS and YYNGEE. The CDR3: CASSETGGKNTEAFF. CDR3 coding DNA: TGTGCCAGCAGCGAGACAGGGGGCAAAAACACTGAAGCTTTCTTT.

The chain is built from TRBV6-4 and TRBJ1-1; 7 bases are a match to TRBD1. This CDR3 region has 14 residues. With V trimmed by 6 bases and J by 8 bases, 12 bases remained unmatched. Germline-derived CDR1 and CDR2 are MRHNA and SNTAGT. In nucleotides, the CDR3 is TGTGCCAGCAGAGGTTCCATTGGGGACAGAGAAGCTTTCTTT. It encodes CASRGSIGDREAFF.

The chain is built from TRBV11-2 and TRBJ1-1, with a tentative D call TRBD1 (6 bases). The V end lost 2 bases, the J end lost 5 bases, and 15 bases lay between the germline ends. Germline CDR1 SGHAT, CDR2 FQNNGV. CDR3 length: 15 amino acids. The CDR3 loop is CASSLNPGARTEAFF. The CDR3 DNA follows: TGTGCCAGCAGCTTAAACCCAGGGGCGAGGACTGAAGCTTTCTTT.

The V and J genes are TRBV5-4 and TRBJ2-7; D remains ambiguous. The ends were cut back, 4 bases at V and 0 bases at J, with 11 bases in the middle. CDR1 is SGHNT and CDR2 is YYREEE in the germline V gene (reference sequence). This CDR3 comprises 14 residues. The CDR3 spells CASSPRENSYEQYF. CDR3 sequence (DNA): TGTGCCAGCAGCCCCCGAGAGAACTCCTACGAGCAGTACTTC.

The V gene is TRBV6-1, the J gene TRBJ2-7; D gene unclear. V gave up 5 bases and J gave up 2 bases, with 13 bases separating them. Looked up from germline, CDR1 is MNHNS and CDR2 is SASEGT. The CDR3 contains 14 residues. CDR3 in amino acids: CASSPNPSTYEQYF. CDR3 DNA sequence: TGTGCCAGCAGTCCCAACCCGAGCACCTACGAGCAGTACTTC.

The chain links TRBV25-1 to TRBJ1-1; weak D call: TRBD1 (6 bases). In germline, CDR1 is MGHDK, CDR2 SYGVNS. V was pared by 4 bases and J by 6 bases, with 12 bases between. This CDR3 spans 13 amino acids. DNA of the CDR3: TGTGCCAGCAGTGGGCAGGGGTTATCTGAAGCTTTCTTT. Translating gives CASSGQGLSEAFF.

The V and J genes are TRBV5-1 and TRBJ2-7; 12 bases are a match to TRBD2. The germline CDR1 and CDR2 sequences are SGHRS and YFSETQ. This CDR3 region has 17 residues. J lost 0 bases, V lost 0 bases, and 4 bases had no gene match. CDR3 nucleotide sequence: TGCGCCAGCAGCTTGGCTCTAGCGGGAGGGGTCTCCTACGAGCAGTACTTC. Translation gives CASSLALAGGVSYEQYF.

The V call is TRBV2, the J call TRBJ2-1; D unclear. CDR3 length equals 12 residues. Germline lookup yields CDR1 SNHLY and CDR2 FYNNEI. V lost 4 bases and J lost 5, with 6 bases in between. The CDR3 sequence: CASSGSHNEQFF. CDR3 DNA: TGTGCCAGCAGTGGGAGCCACAATGAGCAGTTCTTC.

The V gene is TRBV5-1, the J gene TRBJ2-7, with TRBD2 as a possible D gene (5 bases). V lost 4 bases and J lost 2, with 13 bases in between. The germline V gene encodes CDR1 SGHRS and CDR2 YFSETQ. This CDR3 spans 14 amino acids. CDR3 sequence: CASSTTSGAYEQYF. The CDR3 DNA is TGCGCCAGCAGCACCACCTCCGGGGCCTACGAGCAGTACTTC.

The J gene is TRBJ2-5, the V gene TRBV27; weak D call: TRBD2 (6 bases). V lost 2 bases, J lost 5 bases, and 21 bases lay in between. Germline V gene data show CDR1 as MNHEY and CDR2 as SMNVEV (reference sequence). There are 17 residues in the CDR3. This CDR3 reads CASSLGLVAEPRETQYF. CDR3 sequence (DNA): TGTGCCAGCAGTTTAGGGCTGGTAGCGGAGCCGAGGGAGACCCAGTACTTC.

This chain joins TRBV28 and TRBJ1-5; D unclear. V lost 6 bases, J lost 3 bases, and 9 bases lay in between. Germline V gene sequence: CDR1 MDHEN, CDR2 SYDVKM. The CDR3 has 13 amino acids. CDR3 residues: CASSRVINQPQHF. In nucleotides, the CDR3 is TGTGCCAGCAGCCGGGTCATCAATCAGCCCCAGCATTTT.

This chain links TRBV2 with TRBJ2-1; TRBD2 agrees at 11 bases. The germline V gene encodes CDR1 SNHLY and CDR2 FYNNEI. This CDR3 is 17 amino acids long. J gave up 5 bases and V 7 bases, and 13 bases lay outside the gene matches. The CDR3 nucleotides are TGTGCCAGCACCCGAGGGCCCCTAGCGGGAGGCCACAATGAGCAGTTCTTC. Protein: CASTRGPLAGGHNEQFF.

The rearrangement uses TRBV9 and TRBJ1-2; TRBD1 matches at 8 bases. The V segment lost 3 bases and the J segment 0 bases; nucleotides outside the gene matches: 1. Germline loops: CDR1 SGDLS, CDR2 YYNGEE. This CDR3 has 14 amino acids. The CDR3 region has the DNA TGTGCCAGCAGCGCAGGGGGCGCTAACTATGGCTACACCTTC. It specifies CASSAGGANYGYTF.

V gene TRBV6-1 combines with J gene TRBJ2-7; perhaps TRBD1 as D (6 bases). This CDR3 contains 15 residues. V lost 2 bases and J 6 bases, leaving 17 bases between the germline ends. CDR1 and CDR2 from the germline V gene are MNHNS and SASEGT. The chain's CDR3 is CASSELAGVASEQYF. The CDR3 region has the DNA TGTGCCAGCAGTGAATTGGCAGGGGTAGCCTCCGAGCAGTACTTC.

This chain links TRBV15 with TRBJ2-3; TRBD2 aligns across 8 bases. This CDR3 is built from 16 residues. Trimming removed 2 bases from V and 2 bases from J; junction bases left unmatched: 6. CDR1 LNHNV and CDR2 YYDKDF come from the germline V gene (reference sequence). The CDR3 DNA sequence: TGTGCCACCAGCAGACCTAGCGGGCTACTCACAGATACGCAGTATTTT. Encoded protein: CATSRPSGLLTDTQYF.

This rearrangement joins TRBV5-1 to TRBJ2-1, with 7 bases aligning to TRBD2. This CDR3 has 14 residues. CDR1 and CDR2 (germline): SGHRS, YFSETQ. The trim removed 2 bases at V and 8 bases at J, leaving 7 bases unmatched. The CDR3, as DNA: TGCGCCAGCAGCTTTACGTTTCGGGGGGATGAGCAGTTCTTC. Its translation: CASSFTFRGDEQFF.

V gene TRBV5-1 combines with J gene TRBJ2-3; 8 nucleotides match TRBD2. The CDR3 is made up of 14 amino acids. From germline, CDR1 is SGHRS and CDR2 YFSETQ. V gave up 7 bases and J gave up 2 bases; unmatched junction bases: 6. CDR3 sequence reads: CASGAGGATDTQYF. CDR3 nucleotides: TGCGCCAGCGGCGCCGGGGGGGCCACAGATACGCAGTATTTT. The full variable domain, its missing parts supplied by reference TRBV5-1 and TRBJ2-3, is KAGVTQTPRYLIKTRGQQVTLSCSPISGHRSVSWYQQTPGQGLQFLFEYFSETQRNKGNFPGRFSGRQFSNSRSEMNVSTLELGDSALYLCASGAGGATDTQYFGPGTRLTVL.

The chain combines TRBV6-5 with TRBJ1-2; TRBD1 matches at 7 bases. Per the germline V gene, CDR1 is MNHEY and CDR2 is SVGAGI. CDR3 size: 12 residues. With 6 bases clipped from V and 5 bases from J, the junction kept 3 bases outside the gene matches. The CDR3 protein is CASSRGYYGYTF. The CDR3 nucleotides read TGTGCCAGCAGCAGGGGGTATTATGGCTACACCTTC.

The chain links TRBV27 to TRBJ2-3; 7 bases are a match to TRBD2. Germline CDR1 is MNHEY and CDR2 is SMNVEV (reference sequence). This CDR3 spans 16 amino acids. J gave up 2 bases and V 3 bases, and 8 bases lay outside the gene matches. The CDR3 sequence is CASSLGWGGATDTQYF. The DNA for the CDR3 is TGTGCCAGCAGTTTGGGGTGGGGGGGAGCCACAGATACGCAGTATTTT.

The rearrangement joins TRBV28 to TRBJ1-2; 7 bases are shared with TRBD1. The V gene's germline CDR1 is MDHEN and CDR2 SYDVKM. V gave up 5 bases and J gave up 2 bases; unmatched junction bases: 11. The CDR3 is 16 amino acids. CDR3 sequence: CASSTPQGVVNYGYTF. The CDR3 DNA reads as TGTGCCAGCAGTACACCTCAGGGGGTCGTGAACTATGGCTACACCTTC.